Below, 12 T cell receptor beta chains from the same sample are listed, as sequenced in a study of cytomegalovirus exposure and HLA in healthy donors. The PCR contained 60 Vbeta and 13 Jbeta primers. Libraries were prepared by immunoSEQ multiplex PCR; TCRdb keeps only in-frame clonotypes and omits some of them. Among 90,000 to 150,000 clones listed, around 79% were seen once. Sequencing was performed on PBMCs. All receptors come from a woman aged 18-35 years in good health and CMV-seronegative.

This sequence joins TRBV7-2 and TRBJ2-7; 10 bases are shared with TRBD1. This CDR3 comprises 14 residues. Germline loops: CDR1 SGHTA, CDR2 FQGNSA. The J segment lost 6 bases and the V segment lost 3 bases, leaving 5 bases of the junction unmatched. CDR3 bases: TGTGCCAGCAGCTTGGGGACAGGGGCCCGCGAGCAGTACTTC. Residues: CASSLGTGAREQYF.

The rearrangement joins TRBV5-1 to TRBJ1-1; D unresolved. Trimming left V 0 bases short and J 2 bases short, with 17 bases between. Germline-derived CDR1 and CDR2 are SGHRS and YFSETQ. This CDR3 has 17 amino acids. This CDR3 reads CASSLGDPGTDNTEAFF. CDR3 DNA: TGCGCCAGCAGCTTGGGCGACCCGGGAACTGATAACACTGAAGCTTTCTTT.

Only one count was recorded for this clone. V gene TRBV19 combines with J gene TRBJ1-1; no definite D call. Per germline, CDR1 LNHDA and CDR2 SQIVND (reference sequence). V was shortened by 5 bases and J by 1 base, with 11 bases between the two germline ends. This CDR3 is built from 14 residues. CDR3 residues: CASSSYPSNTEAFF. CDR3 DNA sequence: TGTGCCAGTAGTTCCTACCCTTCGAACACTGAAGCTTTCTTT.

V usage is TRBV15 and J usage is TRBJ2-1; 7 positions agree with TRBD2. The CDR3 sequence is 16 residues long. The J segment lost 8 bases and the V segment lost 4 bases, leaving 14 bases of the junction unmatched. CDR1 is LNHNV, CDR2 YYDKDF, per germline (reference sequence). The DNA of the CDR3 is TGTGCCACCAGCACCCTCGGGACTATAATCGCTGATGAGCAGTTCTTC. Its protein product is CATSTLGTIIADEQFF.

The chain joins TRBV5-1 to TRBJ1-4; D is uncertain. CDR3 length: 13 residues. Per germline, CDR1 SGHRS and CDR2 YFSETQ. V was trimmed by 1 base and J by 3 bases, leaving 4 bases between them. CDR3 residues: CASSLNSNEKLFF. CDR3 nucleotide sequence: TGCGCCAGCAGCTTGAACTCTAATGAAAAACTGTTTTTT.

The CDR3 protein is CASSQDRGAGEQFF. The CDR3 nucleotides are TGTGCCAGCAGCCAGGACAGGGGAGCAGGTGAGCAGTTCTTC. The chain joins TRBV5-4 to TRBJ2-1; 9 nucleotides match TRBD1. Trimming removed 4 bases from V and 9 bases from J; junction bases left unmatched: 8. Per germline, CDR1 SGHNT and CDR2 YYREEE (reference sequence). The CDR3 has 14 amino acids. Full variable domain (outside the CDR3, taken from reference TRBV5-4 and TRBJ2-1): ETGVTQSPTHLIKTRGQQVTLRCSSQSGHNTVSWYQQALGQGPQFIFQYYREEENGRGNFPPRFSGLQFPNYSSELNVNALELDDSALYLCASSQDRGAGEQFFGPGTRLTVL.

The V gene is TRBV7-2, the J gene TRBJ2-7; 15 bases fit TRBD2. There are 16 residues in the CDR3. The germline V gene has CDR1 SGHTA and CDR2 FQGNSA. V gave up 3 bases and J gave up 6 bases; unmatched junction bases: 6. The CDR3 DNA follows: TGTGCCAGCAGCTTGGGACTAGCGGGAGGCCTCGGCGAGCAGTACTTC. This translates into CASSLGLAGGLGEQYF.

This sequence joins TRBV5-1 and TRBJ1-1; 7 bases line up with TRBD1. The J segment lost 2 bases and the V segment lost 0 bases, leaving 7 bases of the junction unmatched. CDR1 and CDR2 (germline): SGHRS, YFSETQ. This CDR3 has 16 amino acids. The CDR3 is CASSLVGQILNTEAFF. In nucleotides, the CDR3 is TGCGCCAGCAGCTTGGTGGGACAGATCTTAAACACTGAAGCTTTCTTT. Together with reference TRBV5-1 and TRBJ1-1, the CDR3 gives the full variable domain: KAGVTQTPRYLIKTRGQQVTLSCSPISGHRSVSWYQQTPGQGLQFLFEYFSETQRNKGNFPGRFSGRQFSNSRSEMNVSTLELGDSALYLCASSLVGQILNTEAFFGQGTRLTVV.

The V call is TRBV19, the J call TRBJ1-2; D is undetermined. The ends were cut back, 5 bases at V and 3 bases at J, with 13 bases in the middle. Germline CDR1 LNHDA, CDR2 SQIVND (reference sequence). The CDR3 has 14 residues. The CDR3 bases are TGTGCCAGTAGTTACCCGGCACAGTACTATGGCTACACCTTC. Translated: CASSYPAQYYGYTF.

On this clone: The sample holds other DNA sequences that translate to the same CDR3. The chain carries TRBV5-1 and TRBJ2-5, with D maybe TRBD2 (5 bases). Trimming cost V 4 bases and J 0 bases, with 7 bases left between them. CDR3 length equals 13 residues. Germline lookup yields CDR1 SGHRS and CDR2 YFSETQ. CDR3 loop: CASSRDNQETQYF. The CDR3 DNA reads TGCGCCAGCAGCCGGGATAACCAAGAGACCCAGTACTTC.

A single count supports this clone. J is TRBJ1-6 and V is TRBV2, with D tentatively TRBD1 (5 bases). Trimming stripped 6 bases from V and 7 bases from J, with 16 bases between. The germline V gene encodes CDR1 SNHLY and CDR2 FYNNEI. The CDR3 extends over 15 amino acids. CDR3 nucleotides: TGTGCCAGCAGCGCCACCCGGGGGGTCAATTCACCCCTCCACTTT. It encodes CASSATRGVNSPLHF. The entire variable domain, with the rest obtained from reference TRBV2 and TRBJ1-6, is as follows: EPEVTQTPSHQVTQMGQEVILRCVPISNHLYFYWYRQILGQKVEFLVSFYNNEISEKSEIFDDQFSVERPDGSNFTLKIRSTKLEDSAMYFCASSATRGVNSPLHFGNGTRLTVT.

The J gene is TRBJ2-2, the V gene TRBV7-7; 7 nucleotides line up with TRBD2. V gave up 6 bases and J gave up 0 bases; unmatched junction bases: 19. Per the germline V gene, CDR1 is SSHAT and CDR2 is FNYEAQ (reference sequence). The CDR3 is made up of 20 amino acids. The CDR3 sequence: CASRAREGSGALPNTGELFF. The CDR3 nucleotides are TGTGCCAGCAGGGCGAGGGAGGGTAGCGGTGCACTTCCGAACACCGGGGAGCTGTTTTTT.